A few counts support the clone carrying this T cell receptor beta chain. The source of the sample is a study of identical twins. TCRdb used MiXCR to reprocess the 5' RACE reads, holding one entry per CDR3 protein. This repertoire shows 350,000 to 500,000 distinct CDR3 sequences, approximately 18% found once; its top ten account for roughly 12%. The receptor's source is a man aged 45 to 65 in good health. Material: naive T cells sorted from blood.

Here the CDR3 DNA reads TGCGCCAGCAGCTGGCTGTACTTAGCGGGGCTCAACAATGAGCAGTTCTTC. The encoded protein is CASSWLYLAGLNNEQFF. The V gene is TRBV5-1, the J gene TRBJ2-1; 8 positions agree with TRBD2. V was pared by 3 bases and J by 5 bases, with 13 bases of the junction left unmatched. Germline CDR1 and CDR2: SGHRS and YFSETQ. The CDR3 is made up of 17 amino acids.